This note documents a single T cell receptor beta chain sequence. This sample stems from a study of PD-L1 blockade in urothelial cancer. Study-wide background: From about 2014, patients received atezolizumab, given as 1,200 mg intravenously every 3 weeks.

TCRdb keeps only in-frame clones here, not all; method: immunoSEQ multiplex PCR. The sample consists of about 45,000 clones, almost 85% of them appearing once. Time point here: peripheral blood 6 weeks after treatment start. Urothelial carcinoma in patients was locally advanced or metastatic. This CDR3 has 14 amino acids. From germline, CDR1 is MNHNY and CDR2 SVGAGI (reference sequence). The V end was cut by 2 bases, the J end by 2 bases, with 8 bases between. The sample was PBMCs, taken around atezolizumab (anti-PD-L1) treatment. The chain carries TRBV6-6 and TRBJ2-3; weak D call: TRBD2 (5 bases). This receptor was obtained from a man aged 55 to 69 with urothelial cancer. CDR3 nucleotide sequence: TGTGCCAGCAGTTACCGGGAATCCACAGATACGCAGTATTTT. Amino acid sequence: CASSYRESTDTQYF.